The rows below give T cell receptor beta chains drawn from one sample of a study of cytomegalovirus exposure and HLA in healthy donors. Sequencing was performed with immunoSEQ multiplex PCR; in TCRdb, only in-frame clones are kept and a portion is missing. The sample gives 110,000 to 150,000 clones, around 75% of which show up once; over 0.95% is in the top ten. Sequenced material: PBMCs. The receptors come from a female donor in good health and CMV-seronegative. Each CDR3 is given with its conserved first and last residue. D genes are given only for firm matches. Clone sizes are given selectively: once, few, many, or a class where the clone is expanded.

J	D	V	size	CDR3	DNA
TRBJ1-2	.	TRBV7-9	.	CASSFRGGVASENGYTF	TGTGCCAGCAGCTTTAGGGGTGGGGTGGCATCGGAGAATGGCTACACCTTC
TRBJ1-1	.	TRBV6-6	few	CASSYSITGATEAFF	TGTGCCAGCAGTTACTCTATTACAGGAGCCACTGAAGCTTTCTTT
TRBJ1-1	.	TRBV28	.	CASSLRGVRGTEAFF	TGTGCCAGCAGCCTACGTGGGGTACGGGGCACTGAAGCTTTCTTT
TRBJ2-1	TRBD1	TRBV30	.	CAWSTGQGLDEQFF	TGTGCCTGGTCAACGGGACAGGGACTCGATGAGCAGTTCTTC
TRBJ2-7	.	TRBV15	.	CATSRGGKYEQYF	TGTGCCACCAGCAGAGGGGGCAAGTACGAGCAGTACTTC
TRBJ2-5	TRBD2	TRBV13	.	CASSAPWASGVQETQYF	TGTGCCAGCAGCGCACCATGGGCTAGCGGAGTACAAGAGACCCAGTACTTC
TRBJ1-4	.	TRBV4-2	.	CASSHPGEGTLNEKLFF	TGTGCCAGCAGCCACCCAGGGGAGGGGACCCTTAATGAAAAACTGTTTTTT
TRBJ2-7	.	TRBV1	once	CTSSQDPGGSTYEQYF	TGCACCAGCAGCCAAGATCCCGGGGGGAGCACTTACGAGCAGTACTTC
TRBJ2-1	TRBD1	TRBV12-5	.	CASGLGDRGQGEQFF	TGTGCTAGTGGTTTGGGGGACAGGGGGCAAGGTGAGCAGTTCTTC
TRBJ2-1	TRBD2	TRBV5-1	.	CASSLAKTSDVSYNEQFF	TGCGCCAGCAGCTTGGCCAAGACTAGCGATGTATCCTACAATGAGCAGTTCTTC
TRBJ2-7	TRBD1	TRBV7-6	.	CASSLAGDRRYEQYF	TGTGCCAGCAGCTTAGCCGGGGACAGGAGGTACGAGCAGTACTTC
TRBJ2-1	.	TRBV19	.	CATLGTREKNEQFF	TGTGCCACCTTAGGGACTCGTGAAAAGAATGAGCAGTTCTTC
TRBJ2-7	TRBD2	TRBV4-2	.	CASSQDEGGNYEQYF	TGTGCCAGCAGCCAAGATGAGGGAGGGAACTACGAGCAGTACTTC
TRBJ2-1	.	TRBV19	.	CASSIGTGRVEQFF	TGTGCCAGTAGTATAGGCACAGGGCGCGTTGAGCAGTTCTTC
TRBJ1-4	.	TRBV4-1	.	CASSQGAGNEKLFF	TGCGCCAGCAGCCAAGGGGCAGGGAATGAAAAACTGTTTTTT
TRBJ2-7	.	TRBV2	.	CASSEAGSGEQYF	TGTGCCAGCAGTGAGGCGGGGTCCGGTGAGCAGTACTTC
TRBJ2-1	TRBD2	TRBV28	.	CASFASGSGNNEQFF	TGTGCCAGCTTCGCTAGCGGGAGTGGGAACAATGAGCAGTTCTTC
TRBJ2-1	TRBD2	TRBV13	.	CASSETSGGGDYNEQFF	TGTGCCAGCAGCGAGACGAGCGGTGGGGGGGACTACAATGAGCAGTTCTTC
TRBJ1-5	TRBD1	TRBV6-1	.	CASIRDRDSNQPQHF	TGTGCCAGCATAAGGGACAGGGATAGCAATCAGCCCCAGCATTTT
TRBJ2-1	TRBD2	TRBV5-1	.	CASSPGLAAYNEQFF	TGCGCCAGCAGCCCAGGACTAGCGGCATACAATGAGCAGTTCTTC
TRBJ2-7	.	TRBV6-1	.	CASRIFGEASYEQYF	TGTGCCAGCAGAATCTTCGGAGAGGCCTCCTACGAGCAGTACTTC
TRBJ1-1	TRBD1	TRBV28	.	CASSPVQGAMNTEAFF	TGTGCCAGCAGTCCGGTACAGGGGGCAATGAACACTGAAGCTTTCTTT
TRBJ1-5	TRBD1	TRBV4-1	.	CASSQGTGDSNQPQHF	TGCGCCAGCAGCCAAGGTACAGGGGATAGCAATCAGCCCCAGCATTTT
TRBJ2-3	TRBD2	TRBV5-1	.	CASSESGTTDTQYF	TGCGCCAGCAGCGAAAGCGGGACTACAGATACGCAGTATTTT
TRBJ2-1	.	TRBV9	.	CASSPGDREDQFF	TGTGCCAGCAGCCCGGGGGACAGAGAGGATCAGTTCTTC
TRBJ2-7	.	TRBV29-1	.	CSFSRKVEQYF	TGCAGCTTTTCTAGAAAGGTCGAGCAGTACTTC
TRBJ2-3	TRBD2	TRBV6-5	.	CATSQWGRGTDTQYF	TGTGCCACCTCCCAATGGGGGAGGGGCACAGATACGCAGTATTTT
TRBJ1-1	.	TRBV10-2	once	CASSESHRQMNTEAFF	TGCGCCAGCAGTGAGTCCCACAGGCAAATGAACACTGAAGCTTTCTTT
TRBJ2-7	.	TRBV5-1	.	CASSSDSSYEQYF	TGCGCCAGCAGCTCGGACAGCTCCTACGAGCAGTACTTC
TRBJ2-2	.	TRBV7-9	.	CASSLVAPKSTGELFF	TGTGCCAGCAGCTTAGTGGCCCCCAAGTCCACCGGGGAGCTGTTTTTT
TRBJ2-7	.	TRBV27	.	CASSAGQRAYEQYF	TGTGCCAGCAGTGCTGGACAGAGGGCCTACGAGCAGTACTTC
TRBJ2-1	TRBD2	TRBV6-1	once	CASSASASGRVLWEQFF	TGTGCCAGCAGTGCTTCGGCTAGCGGGAGGGTTTTATGGGAGCAGTTCTTC
TRBJ2-3	.	TRBV7-2	once	CASSPARDTQYF	TGTGCCAGCAGCCCAGCTAGGGATACGCAGTATTTT